This paragraph covers one T cell receptor (beta chain) sequence. Its antigen is as yet unknown. The primer mix had 60 Vbeta and 13 Jbeta primers. Sequenced by immunoSEQ multiplex PCR; TCRdb stores in-frame clones only, minus some. The sample lists some 150,000 clones; about four fifths were seen once. The sample comes from a study of cytomegalovirus exposure and HLA in healthy donors. The study, taken as a whole, reports: By a later analysis, the bulk of CMV-associated TCR beta chains appeared HLA-restricted.

This clonotype originated in a male donor in good health and CMV-seronegative. The material sequenced was PBMCs.

The CDR3 DNA reads as TGTGCCAGCAGCTTACGCCAGGAGGTCGAGCAGTACTTC. Protein sequence: CASSLRQEVEQYF. The chain is built from TRBV11-3 and TRBJ2-7, with D possibly matching TRBD2 (5 bases). In germline, CDR1 is SGHNT, CDR2 YENEEA. V was trimmed by 2 bases and J by 6 bases, leaving 11 bases between them. The CDR3 contains 13 residues. Using reference TRBV11-3 and TRBJ2-7 for the parts outside the CDR3, the full variable domain is EAGVVQSPRYKIIEKKQPVAFWCNPISGHNTLYWYLQNLGQGPELLIRYENEEAVDDSQLPKDRFSAERLKGVDSTLKIQPAELGDSAVYLCASSLRQEVEQYFGPGTRLTVT.